Listed here are 31 T cell receptor beta chains from one sample, sequenced in a study of graft-versus-host responses after intestinal transplantation. Libraries were prepared by immunoSEQ multiplex PCR; TCRdb keeps only in-frame clonotypes and omits some of them. The sample yields more than 100,000 clones, approximately 93% seen once. No antigen has been identified for these receptors. The specimen was unstimulated CD8+ T cells sorted from spleen or lymph node cells, collected before intestinal transplant. Receptors originate from a human donor who received an intestinal transplant.

The chain carries TRBV27 and TRBJ1-2; D might be TRBD1 (5 bases). The CDR3 has 13 residues. The germline gives CDR1 MNHEY, CDR2 SMNVEV (reference sequence). V was clipped by 4 bases and J by 2 bases, with 8 bases between them. The CDR3 protein is CASSYQGNYGYTF. CDR3 nucleotides: TGTGCCAGCAGTTACCAGGGCAACTATGGCTACACCTTC.

The CDR3 coding sequence is TGTGCCAGCAGCTCCCCCCTGGACAGGAGAGACACTGAAGCTTTCTTT. Translated: CASSSPLDRRDTEAFF. This chain joins TRBV5-4 and TRBJ1-1; 7 positions match TRBD1. Germline loops: CDR1 SGHNT, CDR2 YYREEE (reference sequence). Trimming at V came to 3 bases and at J to 3 bases, leaving 11 bases not matched to a gene. There are 16 residues in the CDR3.

V is TRBV7-9 and J is TRBJ2-5, with D hard to call. The CDR3 consists of 11 residues. Germline-derived CDR1 and CDR2 are SEHNR and FQNEAQ (reference sequence). The germline V and J ends were trimmed by 4 bases and 2 bases, with 2 bases remaining between them. CDR3 nucleotide sequence: TGTGCCAGCAGCTCTCAAGAGACCCAGTACTTC. It codes for CASSSQETQYF.

This chain uses TRBV2 with TRBJ1-2; D is unresolved. Trimming pared 4 bases from V and 4 bases from J, leaving 13 bases between. CDR3 length: 14 amino acids. Germline V gene data show CDR1 as SNHLY and CDR2 as FYNNEI. CDR3 in DNA: TGTGCCAGCAGTGGAAAGCTGACGATCTATGGCTACACCTTC. Its protein product is CASSGKLTIYGYTF. Supplemented by reference TRBV2 and TRBJ1-2, the full variable domain reads EPEVTQTPSHQVTQMGQEVILRCVPISNHLYFYWYRQILGQKVEFLVSFYNNEISEKSEIFDDQFSVERPDGSNFTLKIRSTKLEDSAMYFCASSGKLTIYGYTFGSGTRLTVV.

The gene calls are TRBV27 and TRBJ2-7; D ambiguous. CDR1 is MNHEY and CDR2 is SMNVEV in the germline V gene (reference sequence). CDR3 length equals 14 residues. The ends were cut back, 0 bases at V and 2 bases at J, with 8 bases in the middle. The CDR3 nucleotides are TGTGCCAGCAGTTTATCGGGCATCCCCTACGAGCAGTACTTC. Translated, it gives CASSLSGIPYEQYF.

J is TRBJ1-1 and V is TRBV2, with unresolved D. CDR1 SNHLY and CDR2 FYNNEI come from the germline V gene. The V and J ends lost 4 bases and 1 base respectively, with 10 bases between them. This CDR3 spans 14 amino acids. The CDR3 sequence is CASSVPTENTEAFF. The CDR3 DNA reads as TGTGCCAGCAGTGTCCCGACGGAGAACACTGAAGCTTTCTTT.

The chain couples TRBV5-1 to TRBJ2-1, with D unresolved. V lost 1 base to trimming and J lost 7 bases, with 9 bases between them. The CDR3 length is 13 residues. Germline V CDR1 and CDR2: SGHRS, YFSETQ. CDR3 DNA sequence: TGCGCCAGCAGCTTGAATTGGGCTAATGAGCAGTTCTTC. Translation gives CASSLNWANEQFF.

This chain connects TRBV27 to TRBJ2-1; 8 bases match TRBD2. Losses at the gene ends were 5 bases for V and 15 bases for J; bases not matched to a gene: 12. This CDR3 region has 13 residues. From germline, CDR1 is MNHEY and CDR2 SMNVEV (reference sequence). The CDR3 region is CASSPRMAGGRFF. The CDR3 coding sequence is TGTGCCAGCAGTCCAAGAATGGCGGGGGGCCGGTTCTTC.

This rearrangement joins TRBV4-1 to TRBJ1-2; possible D gene TRBD1, 5 bases. This CDR3 contains 16 residues. Germline-derived CDR1 and CDR2 are MGHRA and YSYEKL. V dropped 4 bases and J dropped 1 base, with 16 bases sitting between them. CDR3 protein: CASSPPRMGVNYGYTF. The CDR3 DNA is TGCGCCAGCAGCCCCCCCCGGATGGGGGTTAACTATGGCTACACCTTC.

The chain is built from TRBV7-6 and TRBJ2-7; tentatively, D is TRBD2 (6 bases). Trimming left V 5 bases short and J 0 bases short, with 17 bases between. The germline gives CDR1 SGHVS, CDR2 FNYEAQ. This CDR3 region has 16 residues. The CDR3 loop reads CASSPYGAGSSYEQYF. CDR3 DNA: TGTGCCAGCAGCCCCTACGGGGCGGGGAGCTCCTACGAGCAGTACTTC.

The CDR3 DNA reads TGTGCCAGCAGCTTAGCGTTAGGGGCTAGCAATCAGCCCCAGCATTTT. Its translation: CASSLALGASNQPQHF. V is TRBV7-8 and J is TRBJ1-5; a weak D match, TRBD1 (5 bases). Trimming removed 0 bases from V and 0 bases from J, with 9 bases in between. The CDR3 runs 16 residues. CDR1 and CDR2 (germline): SGHVS, FQNEAQ. The full variable domain, with the rest looked up from reference TRBV7-8 and TRBJ1-5, is GAGVSQSPRYKVAKRGQDVALRCDPISGHVSLFWYQQALGQGPEFLTYFQNEAQLDKSGLPSDRFFAERPEGSVSTLKIQRTQQEDSAVYLCASSLALGASNQPQHFGDGTRLSIL.

Here the CDR3 reads CASSGMAGQGNDEQYF. Written as DNA, the CDR3 is TGTGCCAGCAGTGGAATGGCGGGACAGGGGAACGACGAGCAGTACTTC. The chain is built from TRBV6-1 and TRBJ2-7; 10 positions match TRBD1. With V trimmed by 4 bases and J by 5 bases, 11 bases remained unmatched. The CDR3 runs 16 residues. CDR1 and CDR2 (germline): MNHNS, SASEGT.

The genes are TRBV4-1 and TRBJ2-4; the match to TRBD2 covers 8 bases. The CDR3 has 16 residues. CDR1 MGHRA and CDR2 YSYEKL come from the germline V gene. V shed 4 bases and J 0 bases; nucleotides not matched to a gene: 5. The CDR3 sequence: CASSRGGTLAKNIQYF. CDR3 nucleotides: TGCGCCAGCAGCCGCGGGGGGACTCTAGCCAAAAACATTCAGTACTTC.

The rearrangement links TRBV27 to TRBJ2-2; 14 bases are a match to TRBD2. The germline gives CDR1 MNHEY, CDR2 SMNVEV (reference sequence). The CDR3 totals 17 residues. V shed 4 bases and J 1 base; nucleotides not matched to a gene: 2. The CDR3 DNA is TGTGCCAGCAGTTCGGGACTAGCGGGGGTGAACACCGGGGAGCTGTTTTTT. Its protein is CASSSGLAGVNTGELFF.

V and J are TRBV4-1 and TRBJ2-5; 9 positions match TRBD2. The CDR3 spans 17 residues. Looked up from germline, CDR1 is MGHRA and CDR2 is YSYEKL. Trimming took 5 bases from V and 1 from J; bases not matched to a gene: 11. The DNA of the CDR3 is TGCGCCAGCAGCAGCTTAGTTAGCGGGGGATTCCAAGAGACCCAGTACTTC. Its protein product is CASSSLVSGGFQETQYF.

This rearrangement joins TRBV5-8 to TRBJ1-1; D might be TRBD1 (5 bases). Per the germline V gene, CDR1 is SGHTS and CDR2 is YDEGEE. This CDR3 contains 16 residues. The V and J ends lost 2 bases and 1 base respectively, with 15 bases between them. Here the CDR3 DNA reads TGTGCCAGCAGCTTCCCCGGGGGGGTATGGAACACTGAAGCTTTCTTT. Its protein product is CASSFPGGVWNTEAFF.

The V call is TRBV19, the J call TRBJ2-1; D remains ambiguous. V lost 8 bases and J 6 bases, leaving 5 bases between the germline ends. CDR3 length equals 10 residues. CDR1 and CDR2 from the germline V gene are LNHDA and SQIVND (reference sequence). CDR3 nucleotides: TGTGCCAGTTCGGGCAATGAGCAGTTCTTC. Translating it yields CASSGNEQFF.

This chain uses TRBV7-9 with TRBJ2-3; 9 bases are shared with TRBD2. In germline, CDR1 is SEHNR, CDR2 FQNEAQ (reference sequence). The junction had 6 bases not matched to a gene; V was cut back by 4 bases and J by 4 bases. This CDR3 comprises 15 residues. The CDR3 DNA reads TGTGCCAGCAGCTCTAGGGCTAGCGGGGCAGATACGCAGTATTTT. It yields the protein CASSSRASGADTQYF.

The chain carries TRBV14 and TRBJ2-7, with D perhaps given as TRBD1 or TRBD2 (5 bases each). In germline, CDR1 is SGHDN, CDR2 FVKESK. The CDR3 totals 15 residues. Trimming cost V 2 bases and J 5 bases, with 16 bases left between them. The CDR3 spells CASSQSLGTADEQYF. CDR3 sequence (DNA): TGTGCCAGCAGCCAAAGCCTGGGGACCGCGGACGAGCAGTACTTC.

About this clone itself: Other DNA sequences in this sample translate to the same CDR3. The chain couples TRBV7-9 to TRBJ1-5; D perhaps matches TRBD1 (5 bases). CDR1 is SEHNR and CDR2 is FQNEAQ in the germline V gene (reference sequence). The germline V and J ends were trimmed by 3 bases and 4 bases, with 10 bases remaining between them. CDR3 length equals 14 residues. CDR3 loop: CASSLGGVNQPQHF. In DNA form, the CDR3 reads TGTGCCAGCAGCTTGGGAGGGGTAAATCAGCCCCAGCATTTT.

The chain employs TRBV27 and TRBJ2-1, with D uncertain. The germline V and J ends were trimmed by 8 bases and 7 bases, with 21 bases remaining between them. The CDR3 length is 15 residues. Germline values: CDR1 MNHEY, CDR2 SMNVEV (reference sequence). Here the CDR3 reads CASGIEIGRQNEQFF. For the CDR3, the DNA is TGTGCCAGCGGAATTGAGATCGGTCGGCAAAATGAGCAGTTCTTC.

The chain has TRBV5-6 and TRBJ2-7; D unresolved. Trimming pared 3 bases from V and 0 bases from J, leaving 4 bases between. The CDR3 is made up of 12 amino acids. Germline V gene sequence: CDR1 SGHDT, CDR2 YYEEEE. The CDR3 loop is CASSSSSYEQYF. CDR3 nucleotide sequence: TGTGCCAGCAGCTCTAGCTCCTACGAGCAGTACTTC. The complete variable domain, with remaining parts taken from reference TRBV5-6 and TRBJ2-7, reads DAGVTQSPTHLIKTRGQQVTLRCSPKSGHDTVSWYQQALGQGPQFIFQYYEEEERQRGNFPDRFSGHQFPNYSSELNVNALLLGDSALYLCASSSSSYEQYFGPGTRLTVT.

J is TRBJ2-7 and V is TRBV4-1; 7 bases agree with TRBD2. CDR3 length: 15 amino acids. In germline, CDR1 is MGHRA, CDR2 YSYEKL. J lost 6 bases, V lost 2 bases, and 10 bases had no gene match. In DNA, the CDR3 is TGCGCCAGCAGCCAATCCGGGGGAGGGGTCAGCGAGCAGTACTTC. As protein: CASSQSGGGVSEQYF.

The rearrangement joins TRBV9 to TRBJ1-1; D remains ambiguous. With 4 bases removed from V and 8 bases from J, the gap between germline ends came to 15 bases. The CDR3 has 13 residues. The germline CDR1 and CDR2 sequences are SGDLS and YYNGEE. The CDR3: CASSPRRESEAFF. Written as DNA, the CDR3 is TGTGCCAGCAGCCCTCGTAGGGAGTCAGAAGCTTTCTTT.

The genes are TRBV9 and TRBJ1-1; D is ambiguous. The germline gives CDR1 SGDLS, CDR2 YYNGEE. The CDR3 length is 13 residues. V was clipped by 3 bases and J by 11 bases, with 17 bases between them. This CDR3 is CASSADRAEYAFF. The DNA of the CDR3 is TGTGCCAGCAGCGCCGATCGGGCGGAGTATGCTTTCTTT.

This chain joins TRBV19 and TRBJ2-1; no reliable D call. There are 13 residues in the CDR3. V lost 5 bases and J lost 6, with 11 bases in between. Germline V lookup: CDR1 LNHDA, CDR2 SQIVND (reference sequence). The CDR3 DNA sequence: TGTGCCAGTAGTCTCGGACCCTTCAATGAGCAGTTCTTC. Its translation: CASSLGPFNEQFF. Drawing the rest from reference TRBV19 and TRBJ2-1, the complete variable domain is DGGITQSPKYLFRKEGQNVTLSCEQNLNHDAMYWYRQDPGQGLRLIYYSQIVNDFQKGDIAEGYSVSREKKESFPLTVTSAQKNPTAFYLCASSLGPFNEQFFGPGTRLTVL.

This clone came up once. The genes are TRBV7-9 and TRBJ2-7; the D is unclear. Germline V gene lookup returns CDR1 SEHNR and CDR2 FQNEAQ (reference sequence). V was shortened by 4 bases and J by 5 bases, with 18 bases between the two germline ends. This CDR3 region has 15 residues. As DNA, the CDR3 is TGTGCCAGCAGCTCCCTGTATCGGGCGGACCACGAGCAGTACTTC. It translates to CASSSLYRADHEQYF.

The table lists this clone with a few counts. The V gene is TRBV6-6, the J gene TRBJ2-7, with D possibly TRBD1 on 6 matching bases. V lost 4 bases, J lost 3 bases, and 7 bases lay in between. The V gene's germline CDR1 is MNHNY and CDR2 SVGAGI (reference sequence). CDR3 length: 12 amino acids. Here the CDR3 DNA reads TGTGCCAGCAGTTCACAGGGCTACGAGCAGTACTTC. Translating gives CASSSQGYEQYF.

This clone was seen once. This chain uses TRBV29-1 with TRBJ2-6; D gene ambiguous. The germline gives CDR1 SQVTM, CDR2 ANQGSEA. This CDR3 has 14 amino acids. V gave up 7 bases and J gave up 0 bases, with 10 bases separating them. The CDR3 protein is CSAVGSSGANVLTF. In DNA form, the CDR3 reads TGCAGCGCTGTGGGGTCCTCTGGGGCCAACGTCCTGACTTTC.

The V gene is TRBV7-3, the J gene TRBJ2-1; D is ambiguous. The CDR3 is made up of 13 amino acids. Germline values: CDR1 SGHTA, CDR2 FQGTGA. Trimming shortened V by 3 bases and J by 9 bases, and 12 bases separated the two germline ends. This chain's CDR3 is CASSFSPTSEQFF. DNA of the CDR3: TGTGCCAGCAGCTTCTCACCGACCAGTGAGCAGTTCTTC.

The V gene is TRBV4-1, the J gene TRBJ1-5; 10 bases line up with TRBD1. J gave up 6 bases and V 4 bases, and 6 bases lay outside the gene matches. This CDR3 spans 15 amino acids. CDR1 is MGHRA, CDR2 YSYEKL, per germline. The CDR3 DNA sequence: TGCGCCAGCAGCCGGGACAGGGGAGTGGGTCAGCCCCAGCATTTT. The encoded protein is CASSRDRGVGQPQHF.